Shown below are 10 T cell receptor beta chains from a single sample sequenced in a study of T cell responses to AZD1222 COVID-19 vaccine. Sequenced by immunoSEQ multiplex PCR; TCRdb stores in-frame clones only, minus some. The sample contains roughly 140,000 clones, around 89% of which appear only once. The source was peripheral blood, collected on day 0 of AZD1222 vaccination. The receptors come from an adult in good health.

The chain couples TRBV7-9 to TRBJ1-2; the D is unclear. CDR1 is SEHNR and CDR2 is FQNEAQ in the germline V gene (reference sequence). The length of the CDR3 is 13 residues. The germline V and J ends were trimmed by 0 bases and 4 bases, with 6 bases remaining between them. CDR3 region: CASSLAGSYGYTF. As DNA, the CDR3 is TGTGCCAGCAGCTTAGCAGGTTCCTATGGCTACACCTTC.

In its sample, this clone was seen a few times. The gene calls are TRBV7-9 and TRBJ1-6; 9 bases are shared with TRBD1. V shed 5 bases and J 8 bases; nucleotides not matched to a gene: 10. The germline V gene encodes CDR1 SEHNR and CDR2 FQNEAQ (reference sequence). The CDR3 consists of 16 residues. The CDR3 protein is CASSPPPTGGHSPLHF. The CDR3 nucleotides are TGTGCCAGCAGCCCCCCCCCGACAGGGGGGCATTCACCCCTCCACTTT.

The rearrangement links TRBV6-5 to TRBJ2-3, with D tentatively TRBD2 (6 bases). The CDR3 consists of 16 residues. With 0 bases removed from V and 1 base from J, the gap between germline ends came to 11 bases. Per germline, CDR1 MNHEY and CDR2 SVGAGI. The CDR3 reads CASSYSGLAGTDTQYF. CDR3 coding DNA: TGTGCCAGCAGTTACTCCGGGTTAGCGGGCACAGATACGCAGTATTTT.

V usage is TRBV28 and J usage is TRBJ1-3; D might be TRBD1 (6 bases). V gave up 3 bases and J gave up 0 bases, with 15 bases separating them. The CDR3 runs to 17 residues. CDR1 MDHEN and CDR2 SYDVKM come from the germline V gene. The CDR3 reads CASSLLGGRGSGNTIYF. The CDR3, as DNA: TGTGCCAGCAGTTTGCTAGGCGGCAGGGGCTCTGGAAACACCATATATTTT.

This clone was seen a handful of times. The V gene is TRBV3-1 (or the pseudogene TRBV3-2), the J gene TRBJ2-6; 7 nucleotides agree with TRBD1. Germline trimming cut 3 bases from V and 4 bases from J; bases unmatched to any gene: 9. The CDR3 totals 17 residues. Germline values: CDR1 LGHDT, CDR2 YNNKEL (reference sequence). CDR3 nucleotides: TGTGCCAGCAGCCAGCGGACAGGCCGAACGGGGGCCAACGTCCTGACTTTC. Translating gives CASSQRTGRTGANVLTF.

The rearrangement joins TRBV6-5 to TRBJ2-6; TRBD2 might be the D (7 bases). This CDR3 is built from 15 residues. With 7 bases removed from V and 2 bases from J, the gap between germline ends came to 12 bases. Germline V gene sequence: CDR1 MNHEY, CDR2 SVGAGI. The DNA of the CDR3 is TGTGCCAGCAACCAAGGGGGGGCTGGGGCCAACGTCCTGACTTTC. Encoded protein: CASNQGGAGANVLTF.

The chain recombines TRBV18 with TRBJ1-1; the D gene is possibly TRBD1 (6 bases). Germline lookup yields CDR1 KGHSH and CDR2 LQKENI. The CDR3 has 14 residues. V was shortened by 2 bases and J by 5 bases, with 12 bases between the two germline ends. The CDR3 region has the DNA TGTGCCAGCTCACCAAGGGTAGGGGGAACTGAAGCTTTCTTT. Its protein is CASSPRVGGTEAFF.

The CDR3 loop is CAWSVHSAGAGGEQFF. The CDR3 coding sequence is TGTGCCTGGAGTGTACATTCGGCGGGGGCTGGGGGTGAGCAGTTCTTC. The chain uses TRBV30 and TRBJ2-1; D is possibly TRBD2 (7 bases). The CDR3 loop spans 16 amino acids. Deletions cut 0 bases from V and 9 bases from J, with 21 bases between. Germline-derived CDR1 and CDR2 are GTSNPN and SVGIG (reference sequence).

For the CDR3, the DNA is TGTGCCAGCTCACCAACCGGGAGCCTCAATTCACCCCTCCACTTT. As protein: CASSPTGSLNSPLHF. This rearrangement joins TRBV18 to TRBJ1-6, with no clear D. With 2 bases removed from V and 7 bases from J, the gap between germline ends came to 12 bases. The germline CDR1 and CDR2 sequences are KGHSH and LQKENI. The CDR3 extends over 15 amino acids.

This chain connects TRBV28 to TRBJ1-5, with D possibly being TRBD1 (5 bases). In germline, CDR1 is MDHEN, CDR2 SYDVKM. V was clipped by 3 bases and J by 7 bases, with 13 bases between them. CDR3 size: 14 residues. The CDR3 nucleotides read TGTGCCAGCAGTTTGACCTCGACAGTACAGCCCCAGCATTTT. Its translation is CASSLTSTVQPQHF.